This is a list of T cell receptor beta chains from one sample in a study of T cells in Graves' hyperthyroidism and ophthalmopathy. TCRdb itself ran the multiplex PCR reads through MiXCR, one entry per CDR3 protein. In the table there are about 600,000 distinct CDR3 sequences, about 14% of which are singletons. Sequencing was carried out using blood. The origin of the receptors is a woman aged 50 to 60 with Graves' ophthalmopathy. Both conserved end residues are part of each CDR3. The D gene is left open where the match is weak. Clone size is shown for a subset of rows, as once, few, many or a class of expanded clone.

v_gene	j_gene	d_gene	abundance	CDR3aa	CDR3nt
TRBV11-2	TRBJ2-1	TRBD2	many	CASSRGSTSYNEQFF	TGTGCCAGCAGCCGCGGGAGTACCTCCTACAATGAGCAGTTCTTC
TRBV30	TRBJ1-5	-	-	CAWSVDRTWDSNQPQHF	TGTGCCTGGAGTGTTGATCGTACCTGGGATAGCAATCAGCCCCAGCATTTT
TRBV7-2	TRBJ2-7	-	many	CASSPLIGGYEQYF	TGTGCCAGCAGTCCATTAATTGGGGGATACGAGCAGTACTTC
TRBV7-3	TRBJ1-1	-	many	CASSSMGSNTEAFF	TGTGCCAGCAGCTCAATGGGGTCGAACACTGAAGCTTTCTTT
TRBV7-2	TRBJ2-4	TRBD2	many	CASSFTSSGRAKNIQYF	TGTGCCAGCAGCTTTACGTCTAGCGGGAGGGCCAAAAACATTCAGTACTTC
TRBV20-1	TRBJ2-3	-	many	CSARDTGSTDTQYF	TGCAGTGCTAGAGATACAGGGTCCACAGATACGCAGTATTTT
TRBV7-9	TRBJ2-2	-	-	CASSLGKGTGELFF	TGTGCCAGCAGCTTAGGAAAAGGTACCGGGGAGCTGTTTTTT
TRBV10-3	TRBJ2-4	TRBD2	-	CAFPEATGTSGSFAKNIQYF	TGTGCCTTCCCGGAGGCGACCGGGACTAGCGGGAGTTTTGCCAAAAACATTCAGTACTTC
TRBV12-3/TRBV12-4	TRBJ2-7	TRBD1	many	CASSIRQGIVFYEQYF	TGTGCCAGCAGTATAAGACAGGGTATAGTGTTCTACGAGCAGTACTTC
TRBV25-1	TRBJ1-2	-	-	CASSARSLSGYTF	TGTGCCAGCAGTGCCCGGTCGTTGTCTGGCTACACCTTC
TRBV27	TRBJ1-2	-	once	CASRPWSGEGYTF	TGTGCCAGCCGCCCCTGGTCCGGGGAGGGCTACACCTTC
TRBV4-1	TRBJ2-7	-	-	CASNQGHLSSYEQYF	TGCGCCAGCAACCAAGGGCACCTAAGCTCCTACGAGCAGTACTTC
TRBV6-5	TRBJ2-2	-	-	CASSYLNTGELLF	TGTGCCAGCAGTTACCTAAACACCGGGGAGCTGCTTTTT
TRBV18	TRBJ2-2	TRBD2	once	CASSAGLAGPTGELLF	TGTGCCAGCTCAGCGGGACTAGCGGGACCTACCGGGGAGCTGCTTTTT
TRBV28	TRBJ1-5	-	many	CATRTDLRDQPQHF	TGTGCCACCCGGACAGACTTGAGGGATCAGCCCCAGCATTTT
TRBV20-1	TRBJ1-4	-	many	CSAREPGGEKLFF	TGCAGTGCTAGAGAACCGGGAGGCGAAAAACTGTTTTTT
TRBV7-9	TRBJ2-7	-	many	CASSPMVEQYF	TGTGCCAGCAGCCCGATGGTAGAGCAGTACTTC
TRBV20-1	TRBJ2-7	TRBD2	many	CSASMGLAGANEDEQYF	TGCAGTGCTAGTATGGGACTAGCGGGAGCTAACGAAGACGAGCAGTACTTC
TRBV6-1	TRBJ1-4	TRBD1	many	CASSHDRGRGEKLFF	TGTGCCAGCAGCCACGACAGGGGGCGCGGAGAAAAACTGTTTTTT
TRBV19	TRBJ1-1	-	many	CASSIDRGSGLNTEAFF	TGTGCCAGTAGTATAGATCGGGGGTCAGGGCTGAACACTGAAGCTTTCTTT
TRBV3-1	TRBJ2-1	-	few	CASTRSESSYNEQFF	TGTGCCAGCACCCGGAGCGAGAGCTCCTACAATGAGCAGTTCTTC
TRBV28	TRBJ2-7	-	many	CASSSERRPSYEQYF	TGTGCCAGCAGCTCCGAGCGGCGGCCCTCCTACGAGCAGTACTTC
TRBV4-3	TRBJ1-2	TRBD1	few	CASSQVGDRAYYGYTF	TGCGCCAGCAGCCAAGTGGGGGACAGGGCCTACTATGGCTACACCTTC
TRBV27	TRBJ2-7	TRBD1	-	CASSLPKRDRGDYEQYF	TGTGCCAGCAGTTTACCGAAAAGGGACAGGGGAGACTACGAGCAGTACTTC
TRBV2	TRBJ2-7	-	many	CASSEHGPEYEQYF	TGTGCCAGCAGTGAACACGGGCCGGAGTACGAGCAGTACTTC
TRBV18	TRBJ2-7	TRBD1	many	CASSPPGQTYEQYF	TGTGCCAGCTCACCACCGGGACAGACCTACGAGCAGTACTTC
TRBV3-1	TRBJ2-2	-	many	CASSQDDWRPNTGELFF	TGTGCCAGCAGCCAAGATGATTGGAGGCCTAACACCGGGGAGCTGTTTTTT
TRBV4-3	TRBJ1-6	-	once	CASSQEGRNSPLHF	TGCGCCAGCAGCCAAGAGGGTAGAAATTCACCCCTCCACTTT
TRBV20-1	TRBJ2-5	TRBD1	-	CSASPGQIQETQYF	TGCAGTGCTAGCCCGGGACAGATCCAAGAGACCCAGTACTTC
TRBV27	TRBJ2-3	TRBD2	-	CASSRPGLAGAASTDTQYF	TGTGCCAGCAGCAGACCGGGACTAGCGGGAGCGGCAAGCACAGATACGCAGTATTTT
TRBV3-1	TRBJ2-7	TRBD2	many	CASSQDWLAGAKFYEQYF	TGTGCCAGCAGCCAAGATTGGCTAGCGGGGGCAAAGTTCTACGAGCAGTACTTC